This T cell receptor beta chain is drawn from a study of Ad26.COV2.S vaccination and SARS-CoV-2 variants. CDR1 is LGHNA, CDR2 YSLEER, per germline. The length of the CDR3 is 13 residues. Data came from immunoSEQ multiplex PCR; TCRdb stores just in-frame clones and leaves some out. The data contain 410,000 or so clones, around 93% of them singletons. Notes on this clone: At one of its ends the junction is not consistent with the germline gene, which may arise from a read error.

This sample's treatment: roughly 20 received Ad26.COV2.S at low or high dose, single or two shots; roughly five received placebo; per-sample allocation not given. All samples were drawn on day 63, counting from the first vaccine or placebo injection. The sequences come from peripheral blood, collected in a trial of Ad26.COV2.S vaccine versus placebo. The chain carries TRBV4-3 and TRBJ1-3, with 9 nucleotides matching TRBD1. The TCR originated in a person between 18 and 59 years old who received the Ad26.COV2.S COVID-19 vaccine or a placebo. CDR3 nucleotide sequence: TGCGCCAGCAGCCCCAACCGACAGGGGGTATCAAATTTT. It encodes CASSPNRQGVSNF.